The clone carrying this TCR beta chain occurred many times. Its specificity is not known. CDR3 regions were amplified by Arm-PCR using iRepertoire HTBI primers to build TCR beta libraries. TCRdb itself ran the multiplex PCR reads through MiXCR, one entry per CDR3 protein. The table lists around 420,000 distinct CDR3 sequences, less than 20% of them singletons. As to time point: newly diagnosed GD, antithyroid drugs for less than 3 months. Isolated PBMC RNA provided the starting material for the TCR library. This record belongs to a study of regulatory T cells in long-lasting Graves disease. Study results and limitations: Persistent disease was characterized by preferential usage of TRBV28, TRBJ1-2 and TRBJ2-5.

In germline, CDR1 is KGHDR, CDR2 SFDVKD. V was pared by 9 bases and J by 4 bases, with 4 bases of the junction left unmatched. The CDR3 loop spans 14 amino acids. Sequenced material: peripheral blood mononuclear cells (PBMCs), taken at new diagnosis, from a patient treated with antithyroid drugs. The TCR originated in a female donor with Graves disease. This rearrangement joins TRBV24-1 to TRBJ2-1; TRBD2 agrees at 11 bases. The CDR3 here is CATATSGIYNEQFF. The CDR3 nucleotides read TGTGCCACCGCGACTAGCGGGATATACAATGAGCAGTTCTTC.